A selection of T cell receptor beta chains follows, all from one sample in a study of blood T cell repertoires in COVID-19. Assay used: immunoSEQ multiplex PCR; TCRdb lists only in-frame clones, some missing. The table has about 55,000 clones, 80% to 85% seen once. The source material was peripheral blood. These receptors all stem from a human donor in a cohort sampled during active or convalescent COVID-19. Each CDR3 is given with its conserved first and last residue. D genes are given only for firm matches. Clone size appears in some rows only: once, few, many, or a class for an expanded clone.

j_call	clone_size	v_call	d_call	cdr3_aa	cdr3_nt
TRBJ1-1	.	TRBV6-2/TRBV6-3	.	CASSTTMDTEAFF	TGTGCCAGCAGCACCACTATGGACACTGAAGCTTTCTTT
TRBJ2-3	.	TRBV3-1/TRBV3-2	TRBD2	CASSLAGTSGGADTQYF	TGTGCCAGCAGCCTGGCCGGGACTAGCGGGGGGGCAGATACGCAGTATTTT
TRBJ1-3	.	TRBV7-9	.	CASSPGGPSGNTIYF	TGTGCCAGCAGCCCCGGGGGGCCCTCTGGAAACACCATATATTTT
TRBJ1-2	.	TRBV5-1	TRBD1	CASSLSGGSYGYTF	TGCGCCAGCAGCTTATCAGGGGGCAGCTATGGCTACACCTTC
TRBJ1-2	.	TRBV9	.	CASSVEGTGDYGYTF	TGTGCCAGCAGCGTAGAAGGGACGGGGGACTATGGCTACACCTTC
TRBJ1-5	.	TRBV15	TRBD1	CATSRDERGHQPQHF	TGTGCCACCAGCAGAGATGAGAGGGGGCATCAGCCCCAGCATTTT
TRBJ1-3	.	TRBV25-1	TRBD1	CASSESDRGPGNTIYF	TGTGCCAGCAGTGAATCGGACAGGGGGCCTGGAAACACCATATATTTT
TRBJ2-3	.	TRBV18	.	CASSLPTRDTQYF	TGTGCCAGCTCACTCCCGACTAGAGATACGCAGTATTTT
TRBJ2-3	once	TRBV6-6	TRBD1	CASSLQGAGTQYF	TGTGCCAGCAGTTTACAGGGGGCCGGTACGCAGTATTTT
TRBJ2-3	.	TRBV5-1	TRBD2	CASTNGGGGTDTQYF	TGCGCCAGCACAAACGGCGGGGGAGGGACAGATACGCAGTATTTT
TRBJ1-6	.	TRBV6-5	TRBD1	CASSYQQGTPLHF	TGTGCCAGCAGTTACCAACAGGGGACACCCCTCCACTTT
TRBJ1-5	.	TRBV27	TRBD1	CASSSTGTGGKEPQHF	TGTGCCAGCAGTTCTACAGGGACAGGGGGAAAGGAGCCCCAGCATTTT
TRBJ2-7	many	TRBV7-8	TRBD2	CASSQTSGVSYEQYF	TGTGCCAGCAGCCAAACTAGCGGGGTCTCCTACGAGCAGTACTTC
TRBJ1-2	.	TRBV20-1	.	CSASSPGRYYGYTF	TGCAGTGCTAGTTCGCCAGGGAGGTACTATGGCTACACCTTC
TRBJ2-7	.	TRBV19	TRBD1	CASNTGTGTYEQYF	TGTGCCAGTAATACCGGGACAGGGACCTACGAGCAGTACTTC
TRBJ1-5	.	TRBV19	TRBD1	CASSTRQGTYSNQPQHF	TGTGCCAGTAGTACCAGACAGGGAACTTATAGCAATCAGCCCCAGCATTTT
TRBJ2-7	many	TRBV2	.	CASRPREGASSYEQYF	TGTGCCAGCAGGCCCCGGGAGGGGGCCTCCTCCTACGAGCAGTACTTC
TRBJ2-1	few	TRBV6-2/TRBV6-3	TRBD2	CASSYYAGGFNEQFF	TGTGCCAGCAGTTACTATGCGGGGGGGTTCAATGAGCAGTTCTTC
TRBJ2-3	.	TRBV9	TRBD1	CASSSGQRGRDTQYF	TGTGCCAGCAGCTCGGGACAGAGGGGCAGAGATACGCAGTATTTT
TRBJ1-6	.	TRBV11-3	.	CASSLETANSPLHF	TGTGCCAGCAGTCTGGAGACAGCTAATTCACCCCTCCACTTT
TRBJ2-3	.	TRBV20-1	TRBD2	CSASSAGGLVRTDTQYF	TGCAGTGCTAGTAGTGCGGGGGGACTTGTGCGCACAGATACGCAGTATTTT
TRBJ1-4	.	TRBV4-2	TRBD1	CASSPDRGREKEKLFF	TGTGCCAGCAGCCCCGACAGGGGGCGAGAAAAAGAAAAACTGTTTTTT
TRBJ2-1	.	TRBV19	TRBD1	CASSSDRVSTGNEQFF	TGTGCCAGTAGTTCGGACAGGGTTAGTACGGGCAATGAGCAGTTCTTC
TRBJ2-7	.	TRBV7-2	.	CASSLGGGQQGEQYF	TGTGCCAGCAGCCTTGGGGGGGGCCAACAAGGCGAGCAGTACTTC
TRBJ1-3	once	TRBV4-3	.	CASSQAFSSGNTIYF	TGCGCCAGCAGCCAAGCGTTTAGCTCTGGAAACACCATATATTTT
TRBJ1-1	.	TRBV10-3	TRBD1	CAIRTGPNTEAFF	TGTGCCATCAGGACAGGGCCGAACACTGAAGCTTTCTTT
TRBJ1-1	.	TRBV19	TRBD1	CASSKRPGQGTLNTEAFF	TGTGCCAGTAGTAAGAGGCCAGGACAGGGAACTTTAAACACTGAAGCTTTCTTT
TRBJ2-4	.	TRBV7-2	TRBD2	CASSFGLAGGRNIQYF	TGTGCCAGCAGCTTTGGACTAGCGGGGGGAAGAAACATTCAGTACTTC
TRBJ2-5	.	TRBV2	.	CASSSGNGGPTETQYF	TGTGCCAGCAGCTCGGGCAACGGGGGTCCTACAGAGACCCAGTACTTC
TRBJ1-2	.	TRBV18	.	CASSPPGRGVGAGYTF	TGTGCCAGCTCACCACCCGGTAGAGGGGTGGGGGCTGGCTACACCTTC
TRBJ2-7	.	TRBV7-2	.	CASSLAEGSSYEQYF	TGTGCCAGCAGCTTAGCGGAGGGGTCATCCTACGAGCAGTACTTC
TRBJ2-3	.	TRBV5-1	.	CASSLSGWDTQYF	TGCGCCAGCAGCTTGTCAGGGTGGGATACGCAGTATTTT
TRBJ2-1	.	TRBV19	TRBD2	CASSLKGGGGMAEQFF	TGTGCCAGTAGCCTCAAGGGAGGCGGGGGGATGGCTGAGCAGTTCTTC
TRBJ1-5	.	TRBV7-8	.	CASSLASGHVINQPQHF	TGTGCCAGCAGCTTAGCGTCGGGACACGTTATCAATCAGCCCCAGCATTTT
TRBJ2-5	.	TRBV7-8	.	CASSLGVGPSQETQYF	TGTGCCAGCAGCTTAGGGGTTGGGCCGTCCCAAGAGACCCAGTACTTC
TRBJ2-1	.	TRBV5-6	.	CASSLSRFSEQFF	TGTGCCAGCAGCTTGTCCCGTTTTAGTGAGCAGTTCTTC
TRBJ2-7	.	TRBV19	.	CASSRDIGIYEQYF	TGTGCCAGTAGTAGGGACATTGGGATCTACGAGCAGTACTTC
TRBJ1-1	.	TRBV4-3	TRBD1	CASSPSDRGRTEAFF	TGCGCCAGCAGCCCCTCGGACAGGGGAAGGACTGAAGCTTTCTTT
TRBJ1-1	few	TRBV4-3	.	CASSQQSTGYMNTEAFF	TGCGCCAGCAGCCAACAATCTACAGGGTACATGAACACTGAAGCTTTCTTT
TRBJ2-2	.	TRBV30	.	CAWTPTRDRNTGELFF	TGTGCCTGGACCCCGACTCGAGACAGGAACACCGGGGAGCTGTTTTTT
TRBJ1-1	.	TRBV2	.	CASKIELNTEAFF	TGTGCCAGCAAAATTGAGTTGAACACTGAAGCTTTCTTT
TRBJ1-2	once	TRBV7-2	TRBD1	CASSFGGGGGGYTF	TGTGCCAGCAGCTTTGGTGGAGGGGGCGGCGGCTACACCTTC
TRBJ2-7	.	TRBV7-2	TRBD1	CASSTTSGQGGEQYF	TGTGCCAGCAGCACCACCTCCGGACAGGGGGGCGAGCAGTACTTC
TRBJ2-2	.	TRBV12-3/TRBV12-4	.	CASTLGGRGELFF	TGTGCCAGCACCTTAGGGGGAAGAGGGGAGCTGTTTTTT
TRBJ1-4	.	TRBV2	TRBD1	CASSAPGQGDEKLFF	TGTGCCAGCAGTGCCCCGGGACAGGGGGATGAAAAACTGTTTTTT
TRBJ2-1	.	TRBV18	.	CASSPRAGEYEQFF	TGTGCCAGCTCACCAAGGGCAGGGGAATATGAGCAGTTCTTC
TRBJ2-2	.	TRBV5-1	.	CASSLILRGNTGELFF	TGCGCCAGCAGCTTGATTTTAAGGGGCAACACCGGGGAGCTGTTTTTT